Listed below are T cell receptor beta chains from one sample, sequenced in a study of OX40 agonist ivuxolimab in advanced cancers. Produced via immunoSEQ multiplex PCR; TCRdb's table is partial and in-frame only. The sample consists of tens of thousands of clones, roughly four fifths of them appearing once. Sequenced material: CD4+ or CD8+ T cells sorted from blood, taken in a trial of the OX40 agonist ivuxolimab. These receptors all come from an adult with an advanced solid tumor such as melanoma, head and neck, liver or kidney cancer. CDR3s include the opening cysteine and the closing phenylalanine or tryptophan. Each record gives: CDR3 length, V gene, D gene, clone size, J gene, CDR3 protein, CDR3 DNA. A D gene is named only where the DNA matches it firmly. Size is omitted from some rows. Given values are once, few, many or a class for expanded clones.

length: 16; V: TRBV4-1; D: TRBD2; size: once; J: TRBJ2-1; CDR3: CASSQDVSGGEDEQFF; DNA: TGCGCCAGCAGCCAAGACGTGAGCGGGGGGGAGGATGAGCAGTTCTTC
length: 16; V: TRBV19; D: -; size: -; J: TRBJ2-5; CDR3: CASSPLLGSSGETQYF; DNA: TGTGCCAGTAGCCCCCTCTTGGGTAGCTCCGGAGAGACCCAGTACTTC
length: 13; V: TRBV7-7; D: TRBD1; size: -; J: TRBJ2-1; CDR3: CASSSTGSNEQFF; DNA: TGTGCTAGCAGCTCGACAGGGAGCAATGAGCAGTTCTTC
length: 13; V: TRBV6-1; D: -; size: -; J: TRBJ2-7; CDR3: CASSVPGSYEQYF; DNA: TGTGCCAGCAGTGTGCCTGGATCCTACGAGCAGTACTTC
length: 13; V: TRBV4-1; D: -; size: few; J: TRBJ1-5; CDR3: CASSQEGDVAQHF; DNA: TGCGCCAGCAGCCAAGAAGGCGATGTGGCCCAGCATTTT
length: 16; V: TRBV5-6; D: -; size: -; J: TRBJ2-3; CDR3: CASGAEPGRSTDTQYF; DNA: TGTGCCAGCGGCGCGGAGCCGGGTAGGTCCACAGATACGCAGTATTTT
length: 14; V: TRBV2; D: -; size: -; J: TRBJ1-2; CDR3: CASSAIKAAYGYTF; DNA: TGTGCCAGCAGTGCCATAAAGGCTGCCTATGGCTACACCTTC
length: 11; V: TRBV28; D: -; size: -; J: TRBJ2-5; CDR3: CASTPQETQYF; DNA: TGTGCCAGCACCCCTCAAGAGACCCAGTACTTC
length: 18; V: TRBV6-1; D: TRBD1; size: -; J: TRBJ1-6; CDR3: CASSDLAPGGGYNSPLHF; DNA: TGTGCCAGCAGTGACCTCGCGCCAGGGGGTGGTTATAATTCACCCCTCCACTTT
length: 13; V: TRBV29-1; D: TRBD2; size: once; J: TRBJ2-7; CDR3: CSVEGPSGPEQYF; DNA: TGCAGCGTTGAGGGCCCTAGCGGTCCGGAGCAGTACTTC
length: 15; V: TRBV10-1; D: TRBD1; size: -; J: TRBJ2-2; CDR3: CASSGTGANTGELFF; DNA: TGCGCCAGCAGTGGGACAGGGGCGAACACCGGGGAGCTGTTTTTT
length: 16; V: TRBV9; D: TRBD2; size: -; J: TRBJ2-5; CDR3: CASSVRPGGPAETQYF; DNA: TGTGCCAGCAGCGTCAGGCCGGGAGGGCCAGCAGAGACCCAGTACTTC
length: 15; V: TRBV2; D: -; size: -; J: TRBJ2-5; CDR3: CASSGGPRDQETQYF; DNA: TGTGCCAGCAGTGGAGGGCCCAGGGACCAAGAGACCCAGTACTTC